Listed here are 27 T cell receptor beta chains from one sample, sequenced in a study of metastatic and nonmetastatic thyroid tumors (dated by TCRdb to about 2020). Library construction relied on PCR. Reads for this sample came from an Illumina HiSeq 4000. The public reads were reprocessed in TCRdb via fastp at Q25 and MiXCR, keeping in-frame beta chains. The sample table contains 13,000 or so clones; only one count was recorded for around 33% of them. The ten largest clones add up to more than 15% of the sample. No patient had received any treatment before thyroid surgery. Material: tumor tissue. Every receptor here comes from a male donor with papillary thyroid cancer or a benign thyroid nodule (not recorded which). Some clones in this sample may be carry-over from other donors' samples.

About this clone itself: This CDR3 fails to terminate in the conserved phenylalanine or tryptophan, so it likely reflects a read error. The DNA is left out, because the CDR3 cannot be placed on it with certainty; the CDR3 is given as TCRdb lists it. This sequence joins TRBV28 and TRBJ1-2; the D segment call TRBD1 is taken from the table without a DNA check. Termini included, the CDR3 measures 14 amino acids. Germline values: CDR1 MDHEN, CDR2 SYDVKM. This CDR3 is CASSPGGPHYGYAL.

This chain joins TRBV28 and TRBJ1-1; 7 bases agree with TRBD1. Trimming removed 4 bases from V and 8 bases from J; junction bases left unmatched: 13. This CDR3 has 15 amino acids. The germline gives CDR1 MDHEN, CDR2 SYDVKM. CDR3 region: CASSSGTVAWGEAFF. In DNA, the CDR3 is TGTGCCAGCAGTTCCGGGACAGTCGCTTGGGGCGAAGCTTTCTTT.

This clone was detected only a few times. V usage is TRBV12-3 or TRBV12-4 and J usage is TRBJ2-2; D is possibly TRBD1 (6 bases). V was clipped by 6 bases and J by 5 bases, with 7 bases between them. The CDR3 is made up of 12 amino acids. This CDR3 reads CASSRGTGELFF. CDR3 DNA sequence: TGTGCCAGCAGCAGGGGAACCGGGGAGCTGTTTTTT.

The chain joins TRBV3-1 to TRBJ2-7; 10 nucleotides agree with TRBD2. The junction had 3 bases not matched to a gene; V was cut back by 4 bases and J by 0 bases. CDR1 and CDR2 (germline): LGHDT, YNNKEL (reference sequence). The CDR3 consists of 15 residues. The CDR3 bases are TGTGCCAGCAGCCTCTCTAGCGGGAGCTCCTACGAGCAGTACTTC. Its translation: CASSLSSGSSYEQYF.

This clone was counted at least ten times. The V and J genes are TRBV9 and TRBJ2-3; 9 positions match TRBD2. The V and J ends lost 0 bases and 9 bases, in that order; junction bases with no gene match: 8. CDR3 size: 15 residues. CDR1 is SGDLS, CDR2 YYNGEE, per germline. The CDR3: CASSVEVSGGVTQYF. The CDR3 DNA follows: TGTGCCAGCAGCGTAGAGGTTAGCGGGGGAGTGACGCAGTATTTT.

In the case of this clone: A junction end diverges from the germline sequence, so it may reflect a read error. The V call is TRBV12-3 or TRBV12-4, the J call TRBJ2-2, with 9 bases identical to TRBD1. The CDR3 spans 14 residues. CDR3 DNA: TGTGCCAGCAGCGGGGACAGGGTCACCGGTGAGCTGTTTTTT. Its protein product is CASSGDRVTGELFF.

The table lists this clone with many counts. The J gene is TRBJ1-2, the V gene TRBV2; D is unclear. Germline values: CDR1 SNHLY, CDR2 FYNNEI. There are 12 residues in the CDR3. V was trimmed by 4 bases and J by 8 bases, leaving 11 bases between them. The CDR3 coding sequence is TGTGCCAGCAGTGTACCCCTGGGAGGCTACACCTTC. Its translation is CASSVPLGGYTF. The full variable domain, rest sourced from reference TRBV2 and TRBJ1-2, is EPEVTQTPSHQVTQMGQEVILRCVPISNHLYFYWYRQILGQKVEFLVSFYNNEISEKSEIFDDQFSVERPDGSNFTLKIRSTKLEDSAMYFCASSVPLGGYTFGSGTRLTVV.

This clone was seen only a few times. This rearrangement joins TRBV28 to TRBJ2-2; 7 positions match TRBD2. Germline V gene lookup returns CDR1 MDHEN and CDR2 SYDVKM. The trim removed 3 bases at V and 2 bases at J, leaving 6 bases unmatched. The CDR3 is made up of 16 amino acids. The CDR3 nucleotides read TGTGCCAGCAGTTTCATGGGGGGGTTCAACACCGGGGAGCTGTTTTTT. Translated, it gives CASSFMGGFNTGELFF.

This clone ranks as medium-sized. The chain combines TRBV4-2 with TRBJ2-1; 7 bases align to TRBD2. Trimming took 0 bases from V and 10 from J; bases not matched to a gene: 3. CDR1 and CDR2 (germline): LGHNA, YNFKEQ. This CDR3 is 13 amino acids long. The CDR3 spells CASSQEVGGEQFF. CDR3 DNA sequence: TGTGCCAGCAGCCAAGAAGTGGGGGGGGAGCAGTTCTTC.

This clone is labeled medium-sized. This chain connects TRBV24-1 to TRBJ2-2; D is unclear. The CDR3 covers 13 residues. V was pared by 2 bases and J by 4 bases, with 4 bases between. Germline V gives CDR1 KGHDR, CDR2 SFDVKD. CDR3 loop: CATSDSPTGELFF. As DNA, the CDR3 is TGTGCCACCAGTGATTCCCCCACCGGGGAGCTGTTTTTT.

The chain joins TRBV5-1 to TRBJ1-2, with D possibly matching TRBD1 (6 bases). From germline, CDR1 is SGHRS and CDR2 YFSETQ. The CDR3 sequence is 20 residues long. V lost 1 base and J lost 4, with 29 bases in between. The CDR3 nucleotides read TGCGCCAGCAGCTTGCATTTGAATTCGGCAGGGGCTCCCATGGGCTATGGCTACACCTTC. Translation gives CASSLHLNSAGAPMGYGYTF.

Notes on this clone: The junction departs from germline at one end; a sequencing error may be responsible. This chain links TRBV4-1 with TRBJ2-7; tentatively, D is TRBD1 (6 bases). Germline V gene lookup returns CDR1 MGHRA and CDR2 YSYEKL. The CDR3 runs to 17 residues. Written as DNA, the CDR3 is TGCGCCAGCAGCCACGACCCAGATCCCGACAGGCCCCACGATCAGTACTTC. Its translation is CASSHDPDPDRPHDQYF.

This clone has a count of ten or more. The J gene is TRBJ1-4, the V gene TRBV29-1; unclear D gene. The CDR3 sequence is 13 residues long. V was cut by 4 bases and J by 6 bases, with 12 bases left in between. Germline CDR1 reads SQVTM; CDR2 reads ANQGSEA. The CDR3 is CSVGSRSDEKLFF. The CDR3 DNA is TGCAGCGTTGGAAGCAGGAGTGATGAAAAACTGTTTTTT.

V gene TRBV20-1 combines with J gene TRBJ2-1, with D possibly TRBD2 on 5 matching bases. Germline V CDR1 and CDR2: DFQATT, SNEGSKA (reference sequence). The length of the CDR3 is 15 residues. V dropped 0 bases and J dropped 0 bases, with 9 bases sitting between them. The DNA of the CDR3 is TGCAGTGCTAGAGATCCTGACTACTCCTACAATGAGCAGTTCTTC. It encodes CSARDPDYSYNEQFF.

The rearrangement uses TRBV5-4 and TRBJ2-3; 7 bases agree with TRBD2. The CDR3 is 16 amino acids. Germline lookup yields CDR1 SGHNT and CDR2 YYREEE (reference sequence). V lost 0 bases and J lost 7; bases outside the gene matches: 11. The CDR3 DNA sequence: TGTGCCAGCAGCTTGGGGGGAGCGGGACCGACATATACGCAGTATTTT. Translation: CASSLGGAGPTYTQYF.

The chain recombines TRBV5-4 with TRBJ1-2, with a possible D match to TRBD1 (6 bases). Germline V lookup: CDR1 SGHNT, CDR2 YYREEE (reference sequence). This CDR3 has 13 residues. The V end was cut by 1 base, the J end by 6 bases, with 10 bases between. As DNA, the CDR3 is TGTGCCAGCAGCTTGACACAGGGAGATGGCTACACCTTC. Its protein is CASSLTQGDGYTF.

In its sample, this clone was seen once. The chain employs TRBV20-1 and TRBJ2-7; the match to TRBD2 covers 10 bases. V trimming: 2 bases; J trimming: 0 bases; junction bases outside the gene matches: 1. From germline, CDR1 is DFQATT and CDR2 SNEGSKA (reference sequence). The CDR3 extends over 14 amino acids. CDR3 protein: CSARPSGSSYEQYF. Here the CDR3 DNA reads TGCAGTGCTAGACCTAGCGGGAGCTCCTACGAGCAGTACTTC.

Notes on this clone: This sample also contains other DNA sequences that code for the same CDR3. DNA of the CDR3: TGTGCCAGCAGCCGGGGACTAGCGGGAGGACCTACCGGGGAGCTGTTTTTT. Amino acid sequence: CASSRGLAGGPTGELFF. The rearrangement links TRBV12-3 or TRBV12-4 to TRBJ2-2; TRBD2 matches 15 bases. CDR3 length equals 17 residues. V was pared by 6 bases and J by 5 bases, with 7 bases of the junction left unmatched.

This clone has a handful of counts. A read error is possible here, since a much larger clone lies one base away. This CDR3 is CASSKGLAGCPETQYF. DNA for the CDR3: TGTGCCAGCAGCAAGGGACTAGCGGGGTGTCCAGAGACCCAGTACTTC. This chain joins TRBV7-6 and TRBJ2-5; TRBD2 matches at 13 bases. The CDR3 sequence is 16 residues long. The trim removed 5 bases at V and 4 bases at J, leaving 7 bases unmatched. CDR1 and CDR2 from the germline V gene are SGHVS and FNYEAQ. The complete variable domain, with remaining parts taken from reference TRBV7-6 and TRBJ2-5, reads GAGVSQSPRYKVTKRGQDVALRCDPISGHVSLYWYRQALGQGPEFLTYFNYEAQQDKSGLPNDRFSAERPEGSISTLTIQRTEQRDSAMYRCASSKGLAGCPETQYFGPGTRLLVL.

This clone has just a few counts. V gene TRBV6-1 combines with J gene TRBJ1-1, with a tentative D call TRBD1 (5 bases). V shed 7 bases and J shed 1 base, with 16 bases lying between them. Germline CDR1 and CDR2: MNHNS and SASEGT. The CDR3 runs 15 residues. CDR3 nucleotides: TGTGCCAGCACCATCCGGGAAGGGGCGAACACTGAAGCTTTCTTT. Encoded protein: CASTIREGANTEAFF.

This clone is judged medium-sized. This chain uses TRBV5-1 with TRBJ1-3; D gene unclear. Trimming cost V 2 bases and J 0 bases, with 6 bases left between them. Germline V CDR1 and CDR2: SGHRS, YFSETQ. The CDR3 loop spans 14 amino acids. In nucleotides, the CDR3 is TGCGCCAGCAGCTTAGAATTCTCTGGAAACACCATATATTTT. Residues: CASSLEFSGNTIYF.

On this clone itself: The limits of the CDR3 on the DNA are not certain, so only TCRdb's listed CDR3 is given. The genes are TRBV11-1 and TRBJ1-2; the table's D call, TRBD1, was not checked against the DNA. The germline V gene has CDR1 SGHAT and CDR2 FQDESV (reference sequence). 17 amino acids form the CDR3, both terminal residues included. The CDR3 region is CASSLAWATGSVSGYPF.

This chain connects TRBV4-1 to TRBJ2-5, with D uncertain. V was shortened by 5 bases and J by 5 bases, with 21 bases between the two germline ends. Germline V CDR1 and CDR2: MGHRA, YSYEKL. The CDR3 is 16 amino acids. The CDR3 region has the DNA TGCGCCAGCAGCGTCGGCCGCGCGGTGGGCGGCGAGACCCAGTACTTC. It is translated as CASSVGRAVGGETQYF.

This CDR3 is CASSTTQGQGMDEQYF. The CDR3 nucleotides are TGTGCCAGCTCAACCACACAGGGGCAGGGCATGGACGAGCAGTACTTC. The V and J genes are TRBV18 and TRBJ2-7; 7 positions agree with TRBD1. V lost 5 bases to trimming and J lost 5 bases; unmatched junction nucleotides: 15. The germline V gene encodes CDR1 KGHSH and CDR2 LQKENI. The CDR3 length is 16 residues.

This clone was recorded a few times. Its ends do not fully match the called genes, so a read error is possible. The rearrangement joins TRBV6-1 to TRBJ1-2; D gene ambiguous. In germline, CDR1 is MNHNS, CDR2 SASEGT. CDR3 length: 15 residues. The CDR3 DNA follows: TGTGCCAGCATTGAAAGGCTCCCGCCCGACTATGGCTACACCTTC. It yields the protein CASIERLPPDYGYTF.

The genes are TRBV5-1 and TRBJ1-1; 9 nucleotides agree with TRBD1. The CDR3 contains 15 residues. The J segment lost 4 bases and the V segment lost 0 bases, leaving 4 bases of the junction unmatched. Germline V lookup: CDR1 SGHRS, CDR2 YFSETQ. CDR3 in DNA: TGCGCCAGCAGCTTGGGGACAGGGGTAGCCACTGAAGCTTTCTTT. This translates into CASSLGTGVATEAFF.

By proportion, this clone is medium-sized. The J gene is TRBJ2-7, the V gene TRBV20-1; TRBD2 matches 13 bases. Germline CDR1 DFQATT, CDR2 SNEGSKA (reference sequence). The CDR3 sequence is 15 residues long. V trimming: 1 base; J trimming: 5 bases; junction bases outside the gene matches: 5. CDR3 coding DNA: TGCAGTGCTAGAGTCACTAGCGGGAGGGCCAACGAGCAGTACGTC. This encodes CSARVTSGRANEQYV.